Listed below are T cell receptor beta chains from one sample, sequenced in a study of shared clonotypes between healthy human individuals. TCRdb keeps only in-frame clones here, not all; method: immunoSEQ multiplex PCR. This table holds over a million clones, roughly 96% found once. Sequencing input: naive CD4+ T cells sorted from blood. These receptors came from a man aged 30 to 45 in good health. Each CDR3 is given with its conserved first and last residue. D genes are given only for firm matches. Clone size appears in some rows only: once, few, many, or a class for an expanded clone.

NA	TRBD2	TRBV23-1	TRBJ2-3	CGGSGISSTDTQYF	TGTGGGGGTAGCGGGATCTCTAGCACAGATACGCAGTATTTT
NA	TRBD1	TRBV15	TRBJ2-5	CATSSRDRETQYF	TGTGCCACCAGCAGCCGGGACAGAGAGACCCAGTACTTC
NA	TRBD2	TRBV11-2	TRBJ2-1	CASSLVLAGGNEQFF	TGTGCCAGCAGCTTAGTACTAGCGGGAGGTAATGAGCAGTTCTTC
NA	NA	TRBV9	TRBJ2-5	CASSVAGSQETQYF	TGTGCCAGCAGCGTAGCCGGCAGCCAAGAGACCCAGTACTTC
NA	NA	TRBV10-1	TRBJ2-1	CASSDTRDRNNEQFF	TGCGCCAGCAGTGATACGCGGGATCGAAACAATGAGCAGTTCTTC
NA	NA	TRBV2	TRBJ2-1	CASSAEGTIDREQFF	TGTGCCAGCAGTGCAGAGGGGACGATTGATAGGGAGCAGTTCTTC
NA	NA	TRBV27	TRBJ1-5	CASSLQGNQPQHF	TGTGCCAGCAGTCTACAGGGAAATCAGCCCCAGCATTTT
NA	NA	TRBV5-1	TRBJ2-1	CTSRTTSSNNEQFF	TGCACCAGCAGGACTACTAGCAGTAACAATGAGCAGTTCTTC
NA	NA	TRBV18	TRBJ2-1	CASSPIDRYANEQFF	TGTGCCAGCTCACCAATCGATAGGTATGCCAATGAGCAGTTCTTC
NA	TRBD2	TRBV4-2	TRBJ2-3	CASSQGRTSGSGDTQYF	TGTGCCAGCAGCCAAGGACGAACTAGCGGGAGTGGAGATACGCAGTATTTT
NA	NA	TRBV7-2	TRBJ2-7	CASSFGPTRADSYEQYF	TGTGCCAGCAGCTTTGGGCCCACGCGGGCGGACTCCTACGAGCAGTACTTC
NA	TRBD1	TRBV18	TRBJ2-7	CASSPGQGFHEQYF	TGTGCCAGCTCCCCGGGACAGGGTTTCCACGAGCAGTACTTC
NA	NA	TRBV10-1	TRBJ1-1	CASQDRMGDEAFF	TGCGCCAGCCAAGACAGGATGGGCGATGAAGCTTTCTTT
NA	TRBD2	TRBV9	TRBJ2-2	CASSVLGLAGGTGELFF	TGTGCCAGCAGCGTCCTCGGACTAGCGGGAGGCACCGGGGAGCTGTTTTTT
NA	TRBD2	TRBV28	TRBJ2-5	CASRPLAGGLETQYF	TGTGCCAGCAGACCCCTAGCGGGAGGGCTGGAGACCCAGTACTTC
NA	TRBD2	TRBV7-8	TRBJ2-1	CASSFPWGLGNEQFF	TGTGCCAGCAGCTTCCCGTGGGGACTAGGGAATGAGCAGTTCTTC
NA	TRBD2	TRBV15	TRBJ2-7	CATSRVAGPYEQYF	TGTGCCACCAGCAGGGTAGCGGGACCCTACGAGCAGTACTTC
NA	TRBD2	TRBV27	TRBJ2-7	CASSRLTGIGLAGAYEQYF	TGTGCCAGCAGTAGACTTACAGGGATTGGACTAGCGGGAGCCTACGAGCAGTACTTC
once	NA	TRBV7-6	TRBJ2-1	CASSSGSSYNEQFF	TGTGCCAGCAGCTCCGGGAGCTCCTACAATGAGCAGTTCTTC
NA	TRBD1	TRBV28	TRBJ1-4	CASGPGTRDRVIQVEKLFF	TGTGCCAGCGGCCCCGGGACCCGGGACAGGGTAATTCAAGTTGAAAAACTGTTTTTT